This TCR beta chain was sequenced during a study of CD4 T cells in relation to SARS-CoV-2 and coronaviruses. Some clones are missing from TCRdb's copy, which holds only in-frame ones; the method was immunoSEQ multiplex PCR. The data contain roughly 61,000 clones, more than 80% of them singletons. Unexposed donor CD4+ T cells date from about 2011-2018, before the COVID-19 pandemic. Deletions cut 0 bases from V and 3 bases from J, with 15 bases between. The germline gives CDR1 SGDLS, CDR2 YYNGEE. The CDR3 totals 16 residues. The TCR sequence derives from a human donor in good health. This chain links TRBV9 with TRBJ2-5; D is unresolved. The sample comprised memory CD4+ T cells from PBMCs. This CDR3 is CASSVGLGGGEETQYF. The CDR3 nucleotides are TGTGCCAGCAGCGTAGGGTTGGGTGGTGGCGAAGAGACCCAGTACTTC.